This is a list of T cell receptor beta chains from one sample in a study of identical twins. TCRdb itself ran the 5' RACE reads through MiXCR, one entry per CDR3 protein. The data contain around 570,000 distinct CDR3 sequences, 9.5% to 10% of them singletons. A further study also used this sample, focusing on yellow fever vaccine responses in identical twins.

Sequences were obtained from PBMCs. The receptor set was obtained from a woman aged 18-35 years in good health. The CDR3 runs from the conserved cysteine through the conserved F or W.

j_call | v_call | cdr3_aa
TRBJ2-2 | TRBV11-2 | CASSGLGRKNTGELFF
TRBJ2-2 | TRBV20-1 | CSAQGRTGPGELFF
TRBJ2-5 | TRBV7-2 | CASSLASASGGANQETQYF
TRBJ2-3 | TRBV29-1 | CSVELSGQLDTQYF
TRBJ2-1 | TRBV27 | CASSLKRGGLLDEQFF
TRBJ2-3 | TRBV28 | CASSPASGVFTDTQYF
TRBJ2-5 | TRBV24-1 | CATSDLLTGSVETQYF
TRBJ2-7 | TRBV15 | CATSPSLAGNYEQYF
TRBJ2-1 | TRBV7-8 | CASSLATGGIKDEQFF
TRBJ2-7 | TRBV5-1 | CASRYTSGTSGYEQYF
TRBJ2-4 | TRBV29-1 | CSVEAWEQTAKNIQYF
TRBJ1-1 | TRBV6-1 | CASRQRIMNTEAFF
TRBJ2-7 | TRBV30 | CAWSPNGLAEIYEQYF
TRBJ1-1 | TRBV7-2 | CASSPQENTEAFF
TRBJ2-5 | TRBV10-3 | CAISESMREGNQETQYF
TRBJ2-3 | TRBV11-2 | CASSLLLGLAGGPIDTQYF
TRBJ2-4 | TRBV12-3/TRBV12-4 | CASSPDSDKNIQYF
TRBJ2-1 | TRBV7-9 | CASSETSGSLDEQFF
TRBJ2-7 | TRBV7-2 | CASSMGPPLYEQYF
TRBJ2-7 | TRBV28 | CASSRPGWGYEQYF
TRBJ1-2 | TRBV20-1 | CSASAPGSPDGYTF
TRBJ2-3 | TRBV20-1 | CSARDPLAGGDTQYF
TRBJ1-4 | TRBV12-3/TRBV12-4 | CASSLRTGNGREKLFF
TRBJ2-3 | TRBV20-1 | CSARDRRGTDTQYF
TRBJ2-1 | TRBV5-6 | CATTAGTGVSNEQFF
TRBJ1-6 | TRBV14 | CASSHPHSPLHF
TRBJ2-7 | TRBV3-1 | CASSLQTGTVSYEQYF
TRBJ1-6 | TRBV7-2 | CASSLARTGNSPLHF
TRBJ2-1 | TRBV20-1 | CSASGTYSYNEQFF
TRBJ2-5 | TRBV11-2 | CASSPRTSGRQETQYF
TRBJ2-1 | TRBV12-3/TRBV12-4 | CASSFSVRAYNEQFF
TRBJ2-1 | TRBV29-1 | CSVRAVNYNEQFF
TRBJ2-6 | TRBV6-2/TRBV6-3 | CASSYSSAGGFGANVLTF
TRBJ2-2 | TRBV5-1 | CATGMGSNTGELFF
TRBJ1-4 | TRBV6-5 | CASREGNEKLFF
TRBJ2-1 | TRBV7-2 | CASSLASSIHEQFF
TRBJ2-3 | TRBV2 | CASRVRRGGTDTQYF
TRBJ2-3 | TRBV7-2 | CASSLVGSADTQYF
TRBJ2-3 | TRBV28 | CASSLNDGRAADTQYF
TRBJ1-6 | TRBV3-1 | CASSQGDSLNSPLHF
TRBJ2-6 | TRBV5-4 | CASSVYGANVLTF
TRBJ2-7 | TRBV20-1 | CSASLGFEQYF
TRBJ1-1 | TRBV12-3/TRBV12-4 | CASRAGRSNTEAFF
TRBJ2-3 | TRBV3-1 | CASKGTGGARTDTQYF
TRBJ1-5 | TRBV5-1 | CASSLDLWEPQHF
TRBJ1-1 | TRBV6-1 | CASSEDAFGSTEAFF
TRBJ2-1 | TRBV29-1 | CSALDRDKNEQFF
TRBJ2-1 | TRBV3-1 | CASSQGLRNNEQFF
TRBJ2-3 | TRBV10-3 | CAIRMGLQGGTDTQYF
TRBJ2-7 | TRBV19 | CAVGYWNEQYF
TRBJ1-1 | TRBV7-2 | CAKIRWGNTEAFF
TRBJ1-3 | TRBV3-1 | CASSQDSSGNTIYF
TRBJ1-4 | TRBV7-7 | CASSLSAGPNEKLFF
TRBJ2-1 | TRBV15 | CATSSSHLGNEQFF
TRBJ2-5 | TRBV28 | CASVPGGRGTQYF
TRBJ2-5 | TRBV9 | CASSVAFKGGTQETQYF
TRBJ1-6 | TRBV5-5 | CASSLEEDSYNSPLHF
TRBJ2-1 | TRBV29-1 | CSVLDSYNEQFF